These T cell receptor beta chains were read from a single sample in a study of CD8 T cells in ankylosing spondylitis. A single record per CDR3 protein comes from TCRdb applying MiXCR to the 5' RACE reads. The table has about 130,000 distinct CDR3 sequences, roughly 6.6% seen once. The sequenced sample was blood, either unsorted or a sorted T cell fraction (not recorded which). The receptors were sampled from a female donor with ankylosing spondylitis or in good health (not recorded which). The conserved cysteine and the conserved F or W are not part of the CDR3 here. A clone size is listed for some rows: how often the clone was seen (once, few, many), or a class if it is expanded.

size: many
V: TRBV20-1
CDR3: SAPSGGAVTSTDTQY

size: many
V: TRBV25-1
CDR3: ASSGGAGNQPQH

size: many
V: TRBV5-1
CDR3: ASSPRTGTAGNTIY

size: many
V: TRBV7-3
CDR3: ASSLTGRQETQY

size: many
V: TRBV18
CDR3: ASSPRGQDSYEQY

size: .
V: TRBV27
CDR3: ASSLEFPPTH

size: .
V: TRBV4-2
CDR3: ASSQDDRGLSQPQH

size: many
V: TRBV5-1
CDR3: ASSTGTGESGYT

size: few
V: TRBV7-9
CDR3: ASSLGNANQPQH

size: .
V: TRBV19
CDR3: ASRGRDTQY

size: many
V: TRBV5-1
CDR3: ASSSGTKNTEAF

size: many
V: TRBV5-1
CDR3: ASSLVGYGYT

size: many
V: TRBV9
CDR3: ASSESGGANYGYT

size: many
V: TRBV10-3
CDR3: AISEWTLVEGNTIY